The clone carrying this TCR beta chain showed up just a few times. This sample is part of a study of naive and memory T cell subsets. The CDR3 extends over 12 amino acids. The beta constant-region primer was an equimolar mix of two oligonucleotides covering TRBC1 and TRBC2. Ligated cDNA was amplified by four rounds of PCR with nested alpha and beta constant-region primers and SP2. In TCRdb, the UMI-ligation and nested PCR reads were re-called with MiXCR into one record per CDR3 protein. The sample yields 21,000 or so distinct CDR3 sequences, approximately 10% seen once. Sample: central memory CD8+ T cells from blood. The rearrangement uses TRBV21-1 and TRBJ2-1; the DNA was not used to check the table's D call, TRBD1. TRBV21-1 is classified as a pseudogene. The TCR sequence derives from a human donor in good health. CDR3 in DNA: TGTGCCAGCAGCAAAGCGGTGAGGGGGGAGTTCTTC. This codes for CASSKAVRGEFF.